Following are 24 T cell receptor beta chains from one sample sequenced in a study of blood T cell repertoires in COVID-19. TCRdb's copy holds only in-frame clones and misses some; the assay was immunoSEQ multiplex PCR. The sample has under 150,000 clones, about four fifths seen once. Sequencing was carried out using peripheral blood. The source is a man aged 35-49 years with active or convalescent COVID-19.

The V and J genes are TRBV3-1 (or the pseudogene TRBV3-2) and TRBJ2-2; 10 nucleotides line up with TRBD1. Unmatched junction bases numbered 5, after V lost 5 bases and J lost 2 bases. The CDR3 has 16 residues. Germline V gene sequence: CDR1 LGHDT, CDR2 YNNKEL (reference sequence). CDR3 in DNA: TGTGCCAGCAGCAATGGACAGGGGGGTAACACCGGGGAGCTGTTTTTT. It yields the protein CASSNGQGGNTGELFF.

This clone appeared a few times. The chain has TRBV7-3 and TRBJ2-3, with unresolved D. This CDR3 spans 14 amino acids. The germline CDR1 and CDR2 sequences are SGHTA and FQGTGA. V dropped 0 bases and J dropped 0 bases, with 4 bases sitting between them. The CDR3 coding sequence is TGTGCCAGCAGCTTAACGGCCAGCACAGATACGCAGTATTTT. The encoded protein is CASSLTASTDTQYF.

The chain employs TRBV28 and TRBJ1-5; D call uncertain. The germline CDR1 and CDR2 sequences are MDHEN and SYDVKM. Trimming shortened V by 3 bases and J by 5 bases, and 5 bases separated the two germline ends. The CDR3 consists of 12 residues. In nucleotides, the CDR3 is TGTGCCAGCAGTTTTCGAGATCAGCCCCAGCATTTT. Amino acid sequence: CASSFRDQPQHF.

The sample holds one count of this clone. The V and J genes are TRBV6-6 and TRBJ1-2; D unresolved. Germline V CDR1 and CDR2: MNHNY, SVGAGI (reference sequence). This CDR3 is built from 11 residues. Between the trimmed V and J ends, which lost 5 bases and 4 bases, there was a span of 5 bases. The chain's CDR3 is CASSDSYGYTF. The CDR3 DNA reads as TGTGCCAGCAGTGATAGCTATGGCTACACCTTC.

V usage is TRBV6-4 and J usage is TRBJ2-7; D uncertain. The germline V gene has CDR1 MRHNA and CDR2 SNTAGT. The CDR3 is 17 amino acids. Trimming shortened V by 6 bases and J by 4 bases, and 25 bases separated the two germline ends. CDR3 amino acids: CASSGPTPGARKYEQYF. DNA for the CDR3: TGTGCCAGCAGCGGCCCCACCCCCGGTGCTAGGAAGTACGAGCAGTACTTC.

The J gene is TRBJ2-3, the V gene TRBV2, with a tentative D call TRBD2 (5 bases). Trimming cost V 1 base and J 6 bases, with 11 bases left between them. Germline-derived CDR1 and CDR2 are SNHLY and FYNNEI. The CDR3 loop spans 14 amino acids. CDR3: CASSEGTARDTQYF. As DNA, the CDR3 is TGTGCCAGCAGTGAAGGGACTGCTCGGGATACGCAGTATTTT.

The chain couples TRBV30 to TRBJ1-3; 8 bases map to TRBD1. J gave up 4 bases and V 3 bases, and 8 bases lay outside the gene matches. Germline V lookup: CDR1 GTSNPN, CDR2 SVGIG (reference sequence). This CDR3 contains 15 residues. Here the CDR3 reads CAWRGHRGNGNTIYF. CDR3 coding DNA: TGTGCCTGGAGAGGTCACAGGGGGAACGGAAACACCATATATTTT.

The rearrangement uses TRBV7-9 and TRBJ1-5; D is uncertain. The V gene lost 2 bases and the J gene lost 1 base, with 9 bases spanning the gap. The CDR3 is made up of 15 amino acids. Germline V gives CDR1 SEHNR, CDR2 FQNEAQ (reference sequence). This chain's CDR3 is CASSLLDGSNQPQHF. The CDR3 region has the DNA TGTGCCAGCAGCTTACTAGACGGAAGCAATCAGCCCCAGCATTTT.

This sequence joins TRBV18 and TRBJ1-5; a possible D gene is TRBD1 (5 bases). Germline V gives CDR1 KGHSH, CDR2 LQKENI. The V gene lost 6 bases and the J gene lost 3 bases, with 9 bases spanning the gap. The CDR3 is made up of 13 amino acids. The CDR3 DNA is TGTGCCAGCTCCCAGGGCAACAATCAGCCCCAGCATTTT. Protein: CASSQGNNQPQHF. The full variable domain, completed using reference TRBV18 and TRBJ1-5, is NAGVMQNPRHLVRRRGQEARLRCSPMKGHSHVYWYRQLPEEGLKFMVYLQKENIIDESGMPKERFSAEFPKEGPSILRIQQVVRGDSAAYFCASSQGNNQPQHFGDGTRLSIL.

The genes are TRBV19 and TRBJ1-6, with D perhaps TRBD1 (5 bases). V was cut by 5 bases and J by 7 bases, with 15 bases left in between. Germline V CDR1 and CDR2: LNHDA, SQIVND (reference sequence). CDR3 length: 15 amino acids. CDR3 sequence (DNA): TGTGCCAGTAGTTTGTCGGGGGAGGGGAATTCACCCCTCCACTTT. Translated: CASSLSGEGNSPLHF.

CDR3 loop: CASTRSRDRGSGNSPLHF. CDR3 coding DNA: TGTGCCAGCACCCGTAGTAGGGACAGGGGGTCCGGTAATTCACCCCTCCACTTT. The genes are TRBV5-6 and TRBJ1-6, with 11 nucleotides matching TRBD1. The CDR3 length is 18 residues. J was trimmed by 6 bases and V by 6 bases; bases with no gene match: 14. Per germline, CDR1 SGHDT and CDR2 YYEEEE.

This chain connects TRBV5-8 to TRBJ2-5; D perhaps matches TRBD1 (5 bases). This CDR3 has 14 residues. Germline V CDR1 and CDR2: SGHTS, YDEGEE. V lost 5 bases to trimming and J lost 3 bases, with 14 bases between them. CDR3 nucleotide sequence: TGTGCCAGCAGTCGATGGGGCAGGGAAGAGACCCAGTACTTC. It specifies CASSRWGREETQYF. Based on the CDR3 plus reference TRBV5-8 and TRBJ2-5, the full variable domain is EAGVTQSPTHLIKTRGQQATLRCSPISGHTSVYWYQQALGLGLQFLLWYDEGEERNRGNFPPRFSGRQFPNYSSELNVNALELEDSALYLCASSRWGREETQYFGPGTRLLVL.

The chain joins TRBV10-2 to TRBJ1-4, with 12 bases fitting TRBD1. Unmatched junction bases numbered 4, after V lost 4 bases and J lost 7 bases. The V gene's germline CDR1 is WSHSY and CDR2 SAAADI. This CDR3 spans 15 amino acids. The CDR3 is CASSVKGQGAEKLFF. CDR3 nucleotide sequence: TGCGCCAGCAGTGTGAAGGGACAGGGGGCTGAAAAACTGTTTTTT.

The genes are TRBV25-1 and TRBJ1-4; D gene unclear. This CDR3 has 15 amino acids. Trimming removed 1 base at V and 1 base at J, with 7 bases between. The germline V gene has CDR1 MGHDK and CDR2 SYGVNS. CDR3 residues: CASSESTGTNEKLFF. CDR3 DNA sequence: TGTGCCAGCAGTGAATCTACCGGAACTAATGAAAAACTGTTTTTT.

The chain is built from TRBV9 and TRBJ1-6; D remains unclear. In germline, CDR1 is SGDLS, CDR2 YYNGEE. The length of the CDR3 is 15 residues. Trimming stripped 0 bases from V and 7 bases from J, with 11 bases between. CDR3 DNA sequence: TGTGCCAGCAGCGTAGTCGATCGGGGAAATTCACCCCTCCACTTT. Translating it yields CASSVVDRGNSPLHF.

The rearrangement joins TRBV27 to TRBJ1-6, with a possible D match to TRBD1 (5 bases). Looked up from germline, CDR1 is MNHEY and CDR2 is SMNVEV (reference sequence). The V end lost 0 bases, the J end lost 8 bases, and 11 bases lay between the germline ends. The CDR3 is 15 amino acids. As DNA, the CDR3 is TGTGCCAGCAGTTTATCGGCCCAGGGCCATTCACCCCTCCACTTT. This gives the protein CASSLSAQGHSPLHF.

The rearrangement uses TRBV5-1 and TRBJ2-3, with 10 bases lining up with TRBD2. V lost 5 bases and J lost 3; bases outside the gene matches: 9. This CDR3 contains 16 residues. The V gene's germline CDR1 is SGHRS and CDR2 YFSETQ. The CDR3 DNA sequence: TGCGCCAGCAGGCGGCAACTAGCGGGGTCGACAGATACGCAGTATTTT. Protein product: CASRRQLAGSTDTQYF. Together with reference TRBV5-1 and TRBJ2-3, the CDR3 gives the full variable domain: KAGVTQTPRYLIKTRGQQVTLSCSPISGHRSVSWYQQTPGQGLQFLFEYFSETQRNKGNFPGRFSGRQFSNSRSEMNVSTLELGDSALYLCASRRQLAGSTDTQYFGPGTRLTVL.

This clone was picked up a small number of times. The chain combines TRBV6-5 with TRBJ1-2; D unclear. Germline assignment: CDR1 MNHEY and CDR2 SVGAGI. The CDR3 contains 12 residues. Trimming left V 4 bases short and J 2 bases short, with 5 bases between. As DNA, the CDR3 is TGTGCCAGCAGTTCCACAAACTATGGCTACACCTTC. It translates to CASSSTNYGYTF.

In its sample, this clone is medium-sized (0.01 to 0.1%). The CDR3 loop is CASSPGSGGFTTGELFF. The CDR3, as DNA: TGTGCCAGCAGCCCGGGTAGCGGGGGATTTACCACCGGGGAGCTGTTTTTT. This sequence joins TRBV7-3 and TRBJ2-2; TRBD2 aligns across 9 bases. Per the germline V gene, CDR1 is SGHTA and CDR2 is FQGTGA. V shed 5 bases, J shed 4 bases, and the junction held 11 bases outside the gene matches. This CDR3 has 17 amino acids.

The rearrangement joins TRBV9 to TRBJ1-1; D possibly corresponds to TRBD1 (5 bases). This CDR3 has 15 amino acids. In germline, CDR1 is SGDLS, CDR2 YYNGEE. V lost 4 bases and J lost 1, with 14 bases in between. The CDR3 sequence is CASSPSGGGNTEAFF. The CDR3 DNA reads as TGTGCCAGCAGCCCCAGTGGGGGAGGGAACACTGAAGCTTTCTTT.

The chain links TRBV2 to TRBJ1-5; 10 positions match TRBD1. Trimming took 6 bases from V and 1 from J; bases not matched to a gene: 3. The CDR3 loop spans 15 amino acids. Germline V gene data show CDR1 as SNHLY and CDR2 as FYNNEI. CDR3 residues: CASSDRGLSNQPQHF. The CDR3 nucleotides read TGTGCCAGCAGCGACAGGGGGCTCAGCAATCAGCCCCAGCATTTT.

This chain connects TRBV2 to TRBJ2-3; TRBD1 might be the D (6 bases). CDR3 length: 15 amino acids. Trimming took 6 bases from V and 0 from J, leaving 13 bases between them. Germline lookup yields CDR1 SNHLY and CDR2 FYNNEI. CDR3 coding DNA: TGTGCCAGCAGGCGAGACAGGTCAAGCACAGATACGCAGTATTTT. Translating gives CASRRDRSSTDTQYF. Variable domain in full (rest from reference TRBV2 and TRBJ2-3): EPEVTQTPSHQVTQMGQEVILRCVPISNHLYFYWYRQILGQKVEFLVSFYNNEISEKSEIFDDQFSVERPDGSNFTLKIRSTKLEDSAMYFCASRRDRSSTDTQYFGPGTRLTVL.

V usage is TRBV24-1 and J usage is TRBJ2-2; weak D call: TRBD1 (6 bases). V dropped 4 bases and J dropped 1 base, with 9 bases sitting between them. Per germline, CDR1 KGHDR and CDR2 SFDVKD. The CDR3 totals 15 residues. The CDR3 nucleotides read TGTGCCACCAGTGACCCGGGACAGAACACCGGGGAGCTGTTTTTT. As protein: CATSDPGQNTGELFF.

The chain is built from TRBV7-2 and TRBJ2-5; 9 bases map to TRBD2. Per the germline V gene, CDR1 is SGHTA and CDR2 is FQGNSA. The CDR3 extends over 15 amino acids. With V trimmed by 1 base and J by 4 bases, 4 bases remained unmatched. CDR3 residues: CASSLGGGAPETQYF. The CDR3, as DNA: TGTGCCAGCAGCTTAGGCGGGGGGGCACCAGAGACCCAGTACTTC.